The clone carrying this T cell receptor beta chain has at least ten counts. Its target is not known. A single record per CDR3 protein comes from TCRdb applying MiXCR to the PCR reads. The sample shows some 96,000 distinct CDR3 sequences, about 24% of them seen only once. Trimming cost V 2 bases and J 1 base, with 9 bases left between them. CDR3 length: 14 residues. Per germline, CDR1 MDHEN and CDR2 SYDVKM. This sample is drawn from a study of molecular identifiers for immune sequencing clone quantification. Study-level points and caveats: Clones above 20 RNA copies held over 99% of effector molecules, under 1% in naive cells.

Sorted naive CD8 T cells were those defined as CD8+CD4-CCR7+CD45RA+. This receptor was obtained from a human donor in good health. Some libraries in this study had Jurkat cell RNA spiked in. This rearrangement joins TRBV28 to TRBJ2-7, with no clear D. What was sequenced was naive CD8+ T cells from blood, with Jurkat cell RNA spiked in. Subset: FACS-sorted CD8+CD4-CCR7+CD45RA+ naive T cells. CDR3 bases: TGTGCCAGCAGTTTAGTTCTAGGGTCCTACGAGCAGTACTTC. Its protein is CASSLVLGSYEQYF. The full variable domain, in which reference TRBV28 and TRBJ2-7 provide the parts outside the CDR3, is DVKVTQSSRYLVKRTGEKVFLECVQDMDHENMFWYRQDPGLGLRLIYFSYDVKMKEKGDIPEGYSVSREKKERFSLILESASTNQTSMYLCASSLVLGSYEQYFGPGTRLTVT.